This record looks at one T cell receptor (beta chain) sequence and its context. Its cognate antigen is unknown. V shed 5 bases, J shed 1 base, and the junction held 4 bases outside the gene matches. This CDR3 is built from 14 residues. Germline CDR1 reads KGHSH; CDR2 reads LQKENI. Each subset's genomic DNA was split evenly across several immunoSEQ plates. Method: immunoSEQ multiplex PCR; TCRdb's copy keeps in-frame clones and lacks some. The sample carries millions of clones, roughly 92% recorded once. These data are taken from a study of shared clonotypes between healthy human individuals. Points from the study as a whole: Between a few donors, naive CD4 clonotypes were shared at a level of roughly 5.5%. Clonotypes not shared had lower generation probabilities than those common to all four donors.

The donor population consisted of healthy HIV-negative adults with no recent acute infections or vaccinations. This receptor was taken from a man younger than 30 in good health. The gene calls are TRBV18 and TRBJ2-5; TRBD2 matches at 7 bases. Sequenced: naive CD4+ T cells sorted from blood. As to subset: CD45RA+ positively selected. The CDR3 loop is CASSNLAVQETQYF. The CDR3 nucleotides are TGTGCCAGCTCAAACCTAGCGGTCCAAGAGACCCAGTACTTC. Drawing the rest from reference TRBV18 and TRBJ2-5, the complete variable domain is NAGVMQNPRHLVRRRGQEARLRCSPMKGHSHVYWYRQLPEEGLKFMVYLQKENIIDESGMPKERFSAEFPKEGPSILRIQQVVRGDSAAYFCASSNLAVQETQYFGPGTRLLVL.